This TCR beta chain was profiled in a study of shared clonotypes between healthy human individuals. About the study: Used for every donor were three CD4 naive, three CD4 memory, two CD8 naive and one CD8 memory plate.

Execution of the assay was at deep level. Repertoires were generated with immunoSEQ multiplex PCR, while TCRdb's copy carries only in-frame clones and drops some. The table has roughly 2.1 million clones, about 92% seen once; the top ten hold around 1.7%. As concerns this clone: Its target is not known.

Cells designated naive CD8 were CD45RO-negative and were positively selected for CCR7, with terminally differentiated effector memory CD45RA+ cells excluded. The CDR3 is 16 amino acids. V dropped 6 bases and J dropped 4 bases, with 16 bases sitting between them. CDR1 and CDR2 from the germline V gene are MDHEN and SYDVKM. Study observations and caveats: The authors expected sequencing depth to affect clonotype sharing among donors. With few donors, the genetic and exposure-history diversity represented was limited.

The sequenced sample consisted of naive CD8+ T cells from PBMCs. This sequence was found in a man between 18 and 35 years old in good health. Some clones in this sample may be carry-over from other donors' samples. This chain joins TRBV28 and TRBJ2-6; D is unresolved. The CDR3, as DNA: TGTGCCAGCAGCTCCGCCTTGATGGAAGGGGCCAACGTCCTGACTTTC. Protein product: CASSSALMEGANVLTF.